These 18 T cell receptor beta chains were all obtained from the same sample, sequenced in a study of blood T cell repertoires in COVID-19. Only in-frame clones appear in the TCRdb table, and some are missing; sequencing was by immunoSEQ multiplex PCR. The repertoire consists of some 260,000 clones, with approximately 90% occurring once and the leading ten covering roughly 9%. The specimen was PBMCs or T cells enriched from blood (not recorded which). These receptors were collected from a man aged 35-49 years who had recovered from COVID-19.

The chain has TRBV7-9 and TRBJ2-7; perhaps TRBD2 as D (6 bases). V lost 2 bases, J lost 2 bases, and 19 bases lay in between. There are 17 residues in the CDR3. CDR1 and CDR2 (germline): SEHNR, FQNEAQ (reference sequence). CDR3 sequence: CASSLSIGLARTYEQYF. As DNA, the CDR3 is TGTGCCAGCAGCTTATCTATAGGTCTAGCGAGAACCTACGAGCAGTACTTC.

The chain is built from TRBV3-1 (or the pseudogene TRBV3-2) and TRBJ2-7, with a tentative D call TRBD2 (6 bases). V lost 0 bases and J 2 bases, leaving 17 bases between the germline ends. The CDR3 consists of 17 residues. CDR1 is LGHDT and CDR2 is YNNKEL in the germline V gene (reference sequence). CDR3 DNA: TGTGCCAGCAGCCAAGATCACAATGGGGGGACTCCCTACGAGCAGTACTTC. Amino acid sequence: CASSQDHNGGTPYEQYF.

The rearrangement joins TRBV10-3 to TRBJ1-1, with TRBD1 matching 9 bases. The germline V gene encodes CDR1 ENHRY and CDR2 SYGVKD. The CDR3 length is 14 residues. The trim removed 8 bases at V and 4 bases at J, leaving 8 bases unmatched. DNA for the CDR3: TGTGCCATCGGAGCTGGACAGGGGACCACTGAAGCTTTCTTT. This translates into CAIGAGQGTTEAFF.

J is TRBJ2-5 and V is TRBV7-8, with D unresolved. The V end lost 5 bases, the J end lost 3 bases, and 7 bases lay between the germline ends. The CDR3 is 12 residues long. CDR1 and CDR2 from the germline V gene are SGHVS and FQNEAQ. The CDR3 DNA reads TGTGCCAGCAGCCCGAGGAAAGAGACCCAGTACTTC. Translated, it gives CASSPRKETQYF. The whole variable domain, filled in from reference TRBV7-8 and TRBJ2-5, reads GAGVSQSPRYKVAKRGQDVALRCDPISGHVSLFWYQQALGQGPEFLTYFQNEAQLDKSGLPSDRFFAERPEGSVSTLKIQRTQQEDSAVYLCASSPRKETQYFGPGTRLLVL.

The rearrangement uses TRBV7-8 and TRBJ2-2; 12 bases agree with TRBD2. The trim removed 10 bases at V and 4 bases at J, leaving 10 bases unmatched. The CDR3 runs to 16 residues. CDR1 SGHVS and CDR2 FQNEAQ come from the germline V gene. The CDR3, as DNA: TGTGCCACATCCCGACTAGCGGGAGTATTCACCGGGGAGCTGTTTTTT. Protein sequence: CATSRLAGVFTGELFF.

This chain uses TRBV2 with TRBJ2-5; 8 bases map to TRBD1. This CDR3 is 13 amino acids long. Germline CDR1 is SNHLY and CDR2 is FYNNEI. Trimming cost V 8 bases and J 4 bases; bases outside gene matches: 6. CDR3 coding DNA: TGTGCCAGCCGAGGACAGGGATTAGAGACCCAGTACTTC. This codes for CASRGQGLETQYF.

V is TRBV6-1 and J is TRBJ2-7; D is undetermined. This CDR3 is built from 13 residues. Germline V gene sequence: CDR1 MNHNS, CDR2 SASEGT. Trimming took 0 bases from V and 8 from J, leaving 11 bases between them. The CDR3: CASSEASKHKQYF. The CDR3 coding sequence is TGTGCCAGCAGTGAAGCGTCTAAGCATAAGCAGTACTTC.

The V call is TRBV19, the J call TRBJ2-3; D might be TRBD2 (5 bases). Per germline, CDR1 LNHDA and CDR2 SQIVND (reference sequence). The V and J ends lost 4 bases and 1 base respectively, with 18 bases between them. The CDR3 is made up of 17 amino acids. This CDR3 reads CASSTGLIGFRTDTQYF. In nucleotides, the CDR3 is TGTGCCAGTAGTACAGGACTGATCGGCTTCCGCACAGATACGCAGTATTTT.

The chain is built from TRBV18 and TRBJ1-5; TRBD1 might be the D (5 bases). Germline V gives CDR1 KGHSH, CDR2 LQKENI. This CDR3 comprises 16 residues. V was shortened by 5 bases and J by 3 bases, with 17 bases between the two germline ends. The DNA for the CDR3 is TGTGCCAGCTCAGGGCAGGGCCAAGGGTTCAATCAGCCCCAGCATTTT. Protein product: CASSGQGQGFNQPQHF.

This clone was counted once. This chain links TRBV11-2 with TRBJ2-3; 13 bases agree with TRBD2. The CDR3 sequence is 17 residues long. Per the germline V gene, CDR1 is SGHAT and CDR2 is FQNNGV. The V segment lost 4 bases and the J segment 7 bases; nucleotides outside the gene matches: 11. CDR3 region: CASSSRTSGGISNTQYF. As DNA, the CDR3 is TGTGCCAGCAGCTCTCGGACTAGCGGGGGCATAAGCAATACGCAGTATTTT. The full variable domain, with the rest looked up from reference TRBV11-2 and TRBJ2-3, is EAGVAQSPRYKIIEKRQSVAFWCNPISGHATLYWYQQILGQGPKLLIQFQNNGVVDDSQLPKDRFSAERLKGVDSTLKIQPAKLEDSAVYLCASSSRTSGGISNTQYFGPGTRLTVL.

This chain uses TRBV4-2 with TRBJ2-7; TRBD2 agrees at 7 bases. The V gene end was trimmed by 1 base and the J gene end by 0 bases; junction bases not matched to a gene: 12. Germline V gives CDR1 LGHNA, CDR2 YNFKEQ. The CDR3 is 18 amino acids. CDR3 DNA: TGTGCCAGCAGCCAAGGTACTAGCGCGAGAGGGAGCTCCTACGAGCAGTACTTC. Translation gives CASSQGTSARGSSYEQYF.

The chain uses TRBV18 and TRBJ2-7; D perhaps matches TRBD2 (6 bases). The germline V gene has CDR1 KGHSH and CDR2 LQKENI. V was clipped by 1 base and J by 1 base, with 17 bases between them. This CDR3 comprises 17 residues. CDR3 bases: TGTGCCAGCTCACCACTTCGCGCCCGGGGGTCGTCCTACGAGCAGTACTTC. This encodes CASSPLRARGSSYEQYF.

The V and J genes are TRBV4-1 and TRBJ1-3; 8 positions agree with TRBD1. Germline loops: CDR1 MGHRA, CDR2 YSYEKL. The V gene end was trimmed by 1 base and the J gene end by 4 bases; junction bases not matched to a gene: 6. The CDR3 extends over 16 amino acids. CDR3 sequence (DNA): TGCGCCAGCAGCCAAGTGACAGGGGTAGCGGGAAACACCATATATTTT. Its protein product is CASSQVTGVAGNTIYF.

The chain employs TRBV10-2 and TRBJ1-4; possibly TRBD1 for D (6 bases). The CDR3 has 14 residues. Trimming cost V 2 bases and J 8 bases, with 12 bases left between them. Looked up from germline, CDR1 is WSHSY and CDR2 is SAAADI. CDR3 sequence: CASSETGLREKLFF. Written as DNA, the CDR3 is TGCGCCAGCAGTGAGACAGGGTTGCGGGAAAAACTGTTTTTT.

The CDR3 DNA is TGCGCCAGCAGCTTGGCAAAGCCAAAGATACAGGGAGTTAGCACAGATACGCAGTATTTT. Amino acids: CASSLAKPKIQGVSTDTQYF. This chain joins TRBV5-1 and TRBJ2-3; D perhaps matches TRBD1 (6 bases). The CDR3 sequence is 20 residues long. Trimming shortened V by 0 bases and J by 0 bases, and 23 bases separated the two germline ends. Germline CDR1 and CDR2: SGHRS and YFSETQ. Drawing the rest from reference TRBV5-1 and TRBJ2-3, the complete variable domain is KAGVTQTPRYLIKTRGQQVTLSCSPISGHRSVSWYQQTPGQGLQFLFEYFSETQRNKGNFPGRFSGRQFSNSRSEMNVSTLELGDSALYLCASSLAKPKIQGVSTDTQYFGPGTRLTVL.

The genes are TRBV18 and TRBJ2-4; tentative D call: TRBD1 (6 bases). The CDR3 has 14 residues. V was cut by 4 bases and J by 8 bases, with 15 bases left in between. Germline V gene data show CDR1 as KGHSH and CDR2 as LQKENI. CDR3 bases: TGTGCCAGCTCACTAACAGGGTTCTTAGACATTCAGTACTTC. Residues: CASSLTGFLDIQYF.

The chain combines TRBV9 with TRBJ2-1, with 9 positions matching TRBD2. The CDR3 is 15 amino acids. From germline, CDR1 is SGDLS and CDR2 YYNGEE. V shed 4 bases, J shed 4 bases, and the junction held 6 bases outside the gene matches. This chain's CDR3 is CASSPGAGGYNEQFF. The DNA for the CDR3 is TGTGCCAGCAGCCCGGGAGCGGGGGGTTACAATGAGCAGTTCTTC.

This sequence joins TRBV30 and TRBJ1-5, with D possibly matching TRBD1 (5 bases). The germline V gene has CDR1 GTSNPN and CDR2 SVGIG (reference sequence). With 4 bases removed from V and 3 bases from J, the gap between germline ends came to 13 bases. The CDR3 covers 14 residues. The CDR3 nucleotides read TGTGCCTGGAATGGGGGGAATGTCAATCAGCCCCAGCATTTT. Protein: CAWNGGNVNQPQHF.